Sequencing of this TCR beta chain was carried out in a study of OX40 agonist ivuxolimab in advanced cancers. Sequencing used immunoSEQ multiplex PCR; TCRdb keeps in-frame clones, though not all of them. The data show 150,000 to 190,000 clones, 94% seen once. This receptor was identified in an adult with an advanced solid tumor such as melanoma, head and neck, liver or kidney cancer. Sequenced here: CD4+ or CD8+ T cells sorted from blood, sampled in a trial of the OX40 agonist ivuxolimab.

The CDR3, as DNA: TGTGCCAGCAGCCCCAGGGGGAGAGAAAAACTGTTTTTT. Protein product: CASSPRGREKLFF. The V call is TRBV7-2, the J call TRBJ1-4, with TRBD1 identical over 7 bases. J gave up 8 bases and V 5 bases, and 5 bases lay outside the gene matches. Germline CDR1 SGHTA, CDR2 FQGNSA. The CDR3 has 13 amino acids.